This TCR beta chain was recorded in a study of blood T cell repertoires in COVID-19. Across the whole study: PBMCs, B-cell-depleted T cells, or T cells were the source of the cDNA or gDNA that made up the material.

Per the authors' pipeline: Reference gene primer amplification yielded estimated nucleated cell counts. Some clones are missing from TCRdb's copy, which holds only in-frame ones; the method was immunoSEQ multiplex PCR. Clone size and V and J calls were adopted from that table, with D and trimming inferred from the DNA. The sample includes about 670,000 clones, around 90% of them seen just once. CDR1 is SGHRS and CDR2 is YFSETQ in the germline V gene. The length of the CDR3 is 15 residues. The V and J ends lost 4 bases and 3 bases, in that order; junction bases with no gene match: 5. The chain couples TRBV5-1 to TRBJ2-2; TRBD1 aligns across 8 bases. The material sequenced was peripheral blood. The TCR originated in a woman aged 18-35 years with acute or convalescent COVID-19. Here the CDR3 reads CASSGQGVDTGELFF. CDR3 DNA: TGCGCCAGCAGCGGACAGGGTGTAGACACCGGGGAGCTGTTTTTT.